A single sample gave rise to the 18 T cell receptor beta chains below, sequenced in a study of blood T cells in healthy people across ages. For the second PCR, which ran for 7 to 11 cycles, a sample-barcoded 5' primer and a J-beta primer mix were used. TCRdb reprocessed the 5' RACE reads with MiXCR, giving one entry per CDR3 protein. This sample has about 1.4 million distinct CDR3 sequences, with approximately 59% found just once. Sequences were obtained from blood. All receptors derive from a man aged 18 to 29 in good health.

V usage is TRBV20-1 and J usage is TRBJ2-3; possibly TRBD2 for D (6 bases). V lost 7 bases and J 4 bases, leaving 15 bases between the germline ends. The CDR3 extends over 13 amino acids. Looked up from germline, CDR1 is DFQATT and CDR2 is SNEGSKA (reference sequence). CDR3: CSGTSKAPDTQYF. CDR3 coding DNA: TGCAGTGGAACTAGCAAGGCCCCAGATACGCAGTATTTT.

V is TRBV4-1 and J is TRBJ2-7, with D possibly matching TRBD2 (6 bases). Trimming took off 5 bases at V and 0 bases at J, with 14 bases between the two ends. Germline V gene data show CDR1 as MGHRA and CDR2 as YSYEKL. CDR3 length equals 15 residues. In nucleotides, the CDR3 is TGCGCCAGCAGCACCCGGGACGGGAGCTCCTACGAGCAGTACTTC. It is translated as CASSTRDGSSYEQYF.

The CDR3 DNA reads TGTGCCAGCAGCTGGGGACAAGGTGAAGCTTTCTTT. Translated: CASSWGQGEAFF. This chain joins TRBV13 and TRBJ1-1; a possible D gene is TRBD1 (6 bases). The length of the CDR3 is 12 residues. V shed 4 bases and J shed 7 bases, with 10 bases lying between them. The germline CDR1 and CDR2 sequences are PRHDT and FYEKMQ (reference sequence). Combining the CDR3 with reference TRBV13 and TRBJ1-1 gives the whole variable domain AAGVIQSPRHLIKEKRETATLKCYPIPRHDTVYWYQQGPGQDPQFLISFYEKMQSDKGSIPDRFSAQQFSDYHSELNMSSLELGDSALYFCASSWGQGEAFFGQGTRLTVV.

The J gene is TRBJ2-7, the V gene TRBV4-1; D not resolved. Germline values: CDR1 MGHRA, CDR2 YSYEKL. Trimming took 4 bases from V and 2 from J, leaving 15 bases between them. The CDR3 is 15 residues long. Written as DNA, the CDR3 is TGCGCCAGCAGCCTCCGACTGGGCTTAACCTACGAGCAGTACTTC. This gives the protein CASSLRLGLTYEQYF.

The chain has TRBV7-2 and TRBJ2-4; 8 nucleotides line up with TRBD2. CDR3 length equals 15 residues. J was trimmed by 6 bases and V by 2 bases; bases with no gene match: 6. CDR1 is SGHTA, CDR2 FQGNSA, per germline. This CDR3 reads CASSLRGGVGNIQYF. In nucleotides, the CDR3 is TGTGCCAGCAGCTTACGGGGGGGCGTTGGAAACATTCAGTACTTC.

This clonotype is a singleton in its sample. The genes are TRBV9 and TRBJ2-7, with 11 bases fitting TRBD2. Germline loops: CDR1 SGDLS, CDR2 YYNGEE. CDR3 length: 15 residues. J lost 3 bases, V lost 1 base, and 3 bases had no gene match. The CDR3 sequence is CASSVSSGRNYEQYF. CDR3 coding DNA: TGTGCCAGCAGCGTATCTAGCGGGAGGAACTACGAGCAGTACTTC. Combining the CDR3 with reference TRBV9 and TRBJ2-7 gives the whole variable domain DSGVTQTPKHLITATGQRVTLRCSPRSGDLSVYWYQQSLDQGLQFLIQYYNGEERAKGNILERFSAQQFPDLHSELNLSSLELGDSALYFCASSVSSGRNYEQYFGPGTRLTVT.

This clonotype was seen only once. The gene calls are TRBV4-2 and TRBJ1-4; 8 bases are a match to TRBD1. Germline V lookup: CDR1 LGHNA, CDR2 YNFKEQ. Unmatched junction bases numbered 0, after V lost 6 bases and J lost 3 bases. The CDR3 consists of 13 residues. The CDR3 spells CASRDRANEKLFF. The CDR3 nucleotides are TGTGCCAGCAGGGACAGGGCTAATGAAAAACTGTTTTTT.

This chain uses TRBV27 with TRBJ1-2; D is perhaps TRBD1 (6 bases). V lost 6 bases and J 3 bases, leaving 17 bases between the germline ends. The germline V gene encodes CDR1 MNHEY and CDR2 SMNVEV (reference sequence). This CDR3 is built from 15 residues. As DNA, the CDR3 is TGTGCCAGCAGCGCTACCGGGACAACAGACTATGGCTACACCTTC. It yields the protein CASSATGTTDYGYTF.

The J gene is TRBJ1-5, the V gene TRBV20-1, with D possibly being TRBD1 (6 bases). Germline lookup yields CDR1 DFQATT and CDR2 SNEGSKA (reference sequence). The CDR3 runs 14 residues. Trimming took off 6 bases at V and 1 base at J, with 13 bases between the two ends. CDR3 sequence reads: CSAEGVASNQPQHF. DNA of the CDR3: TGCAGTGCAGAGGGGGTTGCGAGCAATCAGCCCCAGCATTTT.

This clonotype was seen a handful of times. J is TRBJ2-1 and V is TRBV28; TRBD1 matches at 9 bases. Germline V CDR1 and CDR2: MDHEN, SYDVKM. V lost 4 bases, J lost 4 bases, and 5 bases stayed unmatched. This CDR3 is 15 amino acids long. The CDR3 here is CASSSRDRAYNEQFF. In nucleotides, the CDR3 is TGTGCCAGCAGTTCCCGGGACAGGGCTTACAATGAGCAGTTCTTC.

CDR3 sequence reads: CASSVQSGNTGELFF. The CDR3 coding sequence is TGTGCCAGCAGCGTACAAAGCGGGAACACCGGGGAGCTGTTTTTT. The chain is built from TRBV9 and TRBJ2-2, with D possibly matching TRBD2 (5 bases). The CDR3 spans 15 residues. V lost 1 base, J lost 1 base, and 8 bases lay in between. Germline-derived CDR1 and CDR2 are SGDLS and YYNGEE.

The chain uses TRBV25-1 and TRBJ1-2; no definite D call. There are 13 residues in the CDR3. CDR1 MGHDK and CDR2 SYGVNS come from the germline V gene. Trimming left V 1 base short and J 8 bases short, with 11 bases between. The DNA for the CDR3 is TGTGCCAGCAGTGAATGGAGGGCGCACGGCTACACCTTC. It translates to CASSEWRAHGYTF.

The chain has TRBV6-5 and TRBJ2-7; TRBD2 aligns across 9 bases. Germline assignment: CDR1 MNHEY and CDR2 SVGAGI. V lost 0 bases and J lost 0; bases outside the gene matches: 9. This CDR3 is 18 amino acids long. The CDR3 spells CASSYSSSGERSSYEQYF. In nucleotides, the CDR3 is TGTGCCAGCAGTTACTCGTCTAGCGGGGAAAGGAGCTCCTACGAGCAGTACTTC.

The chain recombines TRBV9 with TRBJ2-1; possible D gene TRBD1, 5 bases. This CDR3 has 15 amino acids. Germline V lookup: CDR1 SGDLS, CDR2 YYNGEE. Trimming removed 0 bases at V and 13 bases at J, with 20 bases between. The DNA of the CDR3 is TGTGCCAGCAGCGTAGAGCAAGGGGTCGCCAATCCTCAGTTCTTC. This sequence encodes CASSVEQGVANPQFF.

Remarks on this clonotype: Germline and junction disagree at one end, which may indicate a read error. The chain couples TRBV28 to TRBJ1-2, with a weak D call TRBD1 (5 bases). The CDR3 is 13 residues long. The germline V gene has CDR1 MDHEN and CDR2 SYDVKM. DNA for the CDR3: TGTGCCAGCAGTTTTAGGGGTTCGAACGGCTGCACCTTC. This codes for CASSFRGSNGCTF.

The rearrangement uses TRBV12-3 or TRBV12-4 and TRBJ1-2, with D perhaps matching TRBD1 (6 bases). Trimming removed 1 base from V and 7 bases from J, with 19 bases in between. The CDR3 has 16 residues. CDR3 sequence: CASSLGGAPLTGGYTF. CDR3 sequence (DNA): TGTGCCAGCAGTTTAGGGGGGGCCCCACTTACGGGTGGCTACACCTTC.

The CDR3 coding sequence is TGTGCCAGCAGCCGGTTGGGTGGGGGCTACGAGCAGTACTTC. This translates into CASSRLGGGYEQYF. The genes are TRBV7-2 and TRBJ2-7, with D perhaps assigned TRBD1 or TRBD2 (5 bases each). From germline, CDR1 is SGHTA and CDR2 FQGNSA. The CDR3 spans 14 residues. V dropped 5 bases and J dropped 3 bases, with 14 bases sitting between them. Complete variable domain (other parts from reference TRBV7-2 and TRBJ2-7): GAGVSQSPSNKVTEKGKDVELRCDPISGHTALYWYRQSLGQGLEFLIYFQGNSAPDKSGLPSDRFSAERTGGSVSTLTIQRTQQEDSAVYLCASSRLGGGYEQYFGPGTRLTVT.

The V gene is TRBV29-1, the J gene TRBJ2-7; TRBD2 is a possible D gene (6 bases). With 8 bases removed from V and 1 base from J, the gap between germline ends came to 21 bases. This CDR3 comprises 15 residues. The V gene's germline CDR1 is SQVTM and CDR2 ANQGSEA. CDR3 amino acids: CSIQGSAGRSYEQYF. The CDR3 DNA follows: TGCAGCATCCAAGGGTCGGCCGGGAGATCCTACGAGCAGTACTTC.